This is a list of T cell receptor beta chains from one sample in a study of shared clonotypes between healthy human individuals. The assay was immunoSEQ multiplex PCR, and TCRdb's table has in-frame clones only and misses some. This sample has under 850,000 clones, with approximately 77% found just once. The sequenced sample was memory CD4+ T cells sorted from blood. Every receptor here comes from a woman aged 25 to 45 in good health. CDR3s leave out the opening cysteine and the closing phenylalanine or tryptophan.

V gene	J gene	CDR3 length	CDR3 protein
TRBV7-6	TRBJ2-7	13	ASSLDGLAGNEQY
TRBV28	TRBJ2-7	16	ASRPTPGQGGGEYEQY
TRBV5-1	TRBJ1-1	13	ASSLVGAGNTEAF
TRBV18	TRBJ1-1	11	ASSLSGGTEAF
TRBV7-2	TRBJ2-7	12	ASSIGGPRHEQY
TRBV6-6	TRBJ2-7	11	ASHGTGGYEQY
TRBV5-1	TRBJ1-3	13	ASRKKIDSGNTIY
TRBV5-6	TRBJ2-7	13	ASSFGGSGVGEQY
TRBV19	TRBJ2-1	14	ASSTSQGVGPNEQF
TRBV15	TRBJ1-6	14	ATSRDAGSVSSPLH
TRBV9	TRBJ2-2	12	ASSPQGGTGELF
TRBV15	TRBJ2-5	13	ATSRDLDVKETQY
TRBV28	TRBJ1-4	13	ASSRQGATNEKLF
TRBV6-5	TRBJ1-1	11	ASSGQGNTEAF
TRBV5-4	TRBJ2-2	11	ASSLGGFRELF
TRBV7-8	TRBJ2-7	12	ASSLEATGLEQY
TRBV5-5	TRBJ2-5	14	ASSLETGSGQETQY
TRBV28	TRBJ1-2	12	ASSFAGTTYGYT
TRBV25-1	TRBJ2-5	15	ASSEQGTSGRKETQY
TRBV11-1	TRBJ1-1	12	ASSRWAGGTEAF
TRBV5-4	TRBJ2-7	11	ASSLYGAYEQY
TRBV28	TRBJ2-3	11	ASSLPGTDTQY
TRBV7-7	TRBJ2-5	12	ASSLGTAQETQY
TRBV4-2	TRBJ1-5	15	ASSQELGTAYNQPQH
TRBV5-4	TRBJ2-1	13	ASSLGGRVNNEQF
TRBV29-1	TRBJ2-3	10	SVEDRSSGRG
TRBV11-2	TRBJ2-5	11	ASSLVTKETQY
TRBV10-1	TRBJ2-7	11	ASSEYTSYEQY
TRBV6-1	TRBJ1-5	12	ASSEGQGGQPQH
TRBV28	TRBJ1-3	12	ASRRQVSGNTIY
TRBV11-2	TRBJ2-7	10	ASSFGAFEQY
TRBV4-2	TRBJ2-4	18	ASSPSYRTGGPRSVNIQY
TRBV5-1	TRBJ1-1	13	ASSLSGQLNTEAF
TRBV19	TRBJ1-2	12	ASIGGGIDYGYT
TRBV7-2	TRBJ2-3	10	ASSLFLYTQY
TRBV28	TRBJ1-1	12	ASRRQGENTEAF
TRBV7-9	TRBJ2-5	10	ASSLRDETQY
TRBV29-1	TRBJ2-7	11	SVAGTDSYEQY
TRBV6-5	TRBJ1-5	13	ASSYSGAANQPQH
TRBV5-1	TRBJ1-1	12	ASSLDSSNTEAF
TRBV5-1	TRBJ2-7	10	ASGREIHEQY
TRBV7-8	TRBJ2-7	12	ASSPRTSFYEQY
TRBV5-1	TRBJ2-7	14	ASSPRDRGGSHEQY
TRBV2	TRBJ2-3	15	ASSEARTAGVRDTQY
TRBV21-1	TRBJ2-6	13	ASSNVYSGANVLT
TRBV10-2	TRBJ2-5	8	ASSDGDQY
TRBV30	TRBJ1-5	15	AWRDRGRGYGNQPQH
TRBV18	TRBJ2-4	12	ASSPLGGQNIQY
TRBV7-9	TRBJ2-6	13	ASSLRITGANVLT
TRBV28	TRBJ2-7	12	ASKPGPPTYEQY
TRBV7-9	TRBJ1-2	15	ASSLGILTGLVDGYT
TRBV14	TRBJ2-6	12	ASSHQWGANVLT